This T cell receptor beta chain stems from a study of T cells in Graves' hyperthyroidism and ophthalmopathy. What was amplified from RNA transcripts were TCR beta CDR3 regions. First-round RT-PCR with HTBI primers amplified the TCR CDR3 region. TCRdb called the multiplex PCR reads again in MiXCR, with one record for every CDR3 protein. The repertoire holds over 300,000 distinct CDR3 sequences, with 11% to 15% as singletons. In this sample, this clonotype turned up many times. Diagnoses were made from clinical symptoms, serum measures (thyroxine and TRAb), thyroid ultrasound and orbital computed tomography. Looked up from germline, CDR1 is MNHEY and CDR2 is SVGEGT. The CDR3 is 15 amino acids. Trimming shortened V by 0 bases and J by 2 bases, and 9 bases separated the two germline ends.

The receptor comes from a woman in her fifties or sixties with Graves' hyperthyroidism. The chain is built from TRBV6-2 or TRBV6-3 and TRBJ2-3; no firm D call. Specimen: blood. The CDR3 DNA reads TGTGCCAGCAGTTACTCACAAGGGAACACAGATACGCAGTATTTT. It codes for CASSYSQGNTDTQYF.